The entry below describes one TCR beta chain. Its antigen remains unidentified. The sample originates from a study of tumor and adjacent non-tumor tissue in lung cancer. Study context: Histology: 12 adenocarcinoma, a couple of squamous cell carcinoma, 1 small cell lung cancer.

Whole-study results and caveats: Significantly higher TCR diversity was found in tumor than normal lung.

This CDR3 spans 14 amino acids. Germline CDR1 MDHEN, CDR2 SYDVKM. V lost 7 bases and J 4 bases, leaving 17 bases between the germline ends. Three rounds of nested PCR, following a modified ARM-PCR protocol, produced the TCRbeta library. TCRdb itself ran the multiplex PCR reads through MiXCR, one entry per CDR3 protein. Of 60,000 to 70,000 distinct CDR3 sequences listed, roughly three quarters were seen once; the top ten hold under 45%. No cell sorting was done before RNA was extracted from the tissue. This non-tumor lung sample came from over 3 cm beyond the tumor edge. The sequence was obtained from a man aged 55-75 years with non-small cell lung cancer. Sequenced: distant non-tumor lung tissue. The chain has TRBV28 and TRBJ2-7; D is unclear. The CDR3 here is CASIPRTLGYEQYF. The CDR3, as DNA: TGTGCCAGCATTCCCCGTACACTCGGTTACGAGCAGTACTTC. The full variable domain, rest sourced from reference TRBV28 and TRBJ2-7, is DVKVTQSSRYLVKRTGEKVFLECVQDMDHENMFWYRQDPGLGLRLIYFSYDVKMKEKGDIPEGYSVSREKKERFSLILESASTNQTSMYLCASIPRTLGYEQYFGPGTRLTVT.